This record looks at one TCR beta chain sequence and its context. The target antigen is unknown. This sample was included in a study of T-cell memory formation after mild COVID-19. Overall study: Most TCR clusters belonged to a single donor. Study observations and caveats: The study found balanced CD4/CD8 in clones contracting day 15 to 85 and a CD4+ lean in later expanders.

In TCRdb, the 5' RACE reads were re-called with MiXCR into one record per CDR3 protein. The repertoire has 300,000 to 400,000 distinct CDR3 sequences, 28% of them found once; the top ten carry about 13%. This receptor was obtained from an adult woman who had mild COVID-19 (a few samples of this study predate the infection). Cell type and time point are not known. Input material: PBMCs or a T cell subset sorted from them (not recorded which).

This CDR3 reads CASSDPSGLHNEQFF. The CDR3 nucleotides are TGTGCCAGCAGCGACCCCAGCGGGCTGCATAATGAGCAGTTCTTC. The chain is built from TRBV11-2 and TRBJ2-1, with D possibly being TRBD2 (6 bases). This CDR3 contains 15 residues. V was trimmed by 5 bases and J by 7 bases, leaving 18 bases between them. CDR1 is SGHAT and CDR2 is FQNNGV in the germline V gene.